The rows below give T cell receptor beta chains drawn from one sample of a study of cytomegalovirus exposure and HLA in healthy donors. Sequencing used immunoSEQ multiplex PCR; TCRdb keeps in-frame clones, though not all of them. This table has 150,000 to 200,000 clones, over 75% appearing once. Sequencing used PBMCs. Receptors originate from a female donor in good health and CMV-seronegative. Each CDR3 is given with its conserved first and last residue.

V gene	CDR3 protein
TRBV7-6	CASSLSESRGIGNEQFF
TRBV10-3	CAISGETGVNQPQHF
TRBV28	CASSLRETQYF
TRBV7-7	CASSLGGLGGEQYF
TRBV9	CASRFGLGTGELFF
TRBV7-3	CASSATGLGANVLTF
TRBV9	CASSLITGEGYTF
TRBV27	CASSLGRGGQDTQYF
TRBV7-3	CASSSGQHYGYTF
TRBV19	CASSTGTYEQYF
TRBV6-5	CASSTGQTTGELFF
TRBV4-3	CASSQDGQQNTEAFF
TRBV4-3	CASSQESRFSYNEQFF
TRBV5-1	CASSLDGIYGYTF
TRBV7-3	CASSSTLAGGLNNEQFF
TRBV5-1	CASNLNTGYTEAFF
TRBV30	CAWSPGQGYQPQHF
TRBV4-1	CASSQTTGNTGELFF
TRBV5-5	CASSLVPRVEYEQFF
TRBV9	CASSTSSAGTDTQYF
TRBV7-9	CASSLVEKLFF
TRBV6-1	CASSEETGGFKETQYF
TRBV7-9	CASSQQGATETQYF
TRBV4-1	CASSQEDRLNTEAFF
TRBV6-6	CASRTTKQGYNQPQHF
TRBV5-4	CASSEGQVQETQYF
TRBV5-4	CASSLVSTGGAGDGYTF
TRBV9	CASSVVTGPNEQFF
TRBV19	CASSTQGAVVTEAFF
TRBV7-9	CASSGGGLDTQYF
TRBV5-4	CASSSISGETQYF
TRBV7-2	CASSLVASGYTGTGELFF
TRBV5-1	CASRVGGTGNTIYF
TRBV7-9	CASSQNLDTDTQYF
TRBV13	CASSVTGGWGTEAFF
TRBV18	CASSPTLAGGSHEQYF
TRBV7-8	CASSRDPVLELRWQYF
TRBV7-3	CASSQGQGSDTQYF
TRBV29-1	CSVGARRTEAFF
TRBV29-1	CSVRTAGTEAFF
TRBV6-1	CASSDAGQLIQDGYTF
TRBV5-1	CASSGQSSYNSPLHF
TRBV7-9	CASSSIYRREGRIDNEQFF
TRBV7-3	CASSLMGDQPQHF
TRBV14	CASSQEAGLPNQPQHF
TRBV11-1	CASSPGTGRGLTGELFF
TRBV9	CASSSPRGGYGYTF
TRBV19	CASSLRTVDTEAFF
TRBV30	CAWSPKNNEQFF
TRBV5-1	CASSFGTSSFYEQYF
TRBV7-6	CASSPSGIETQYF
TRBV30	CAWGRTGGQPQHF
TRBV7-6	CASSFNRDRGTGELFF
TRBV18	CASSPPSGGAPDTQYF
TRBV2	CASREQSTNEKLFF
TRBV19	CASKSSYNSPLHF
TRBV7-6	CASSLESGTNYGYTF
TRBV28	CASNYGQGEFYGYTF
TRBV4-1	CASSRTLAGADTDTQYF